This entry lists 7 T cell receptor beta chains sequenced from one sample in a study of shared clonotypes between healthy human individuals (dated by TCRdb to 2018 to 2021). Library preparation used the immunoSEQ multiplex PCR assay. TCRdb took over this immuneACCESS table, retaining in-frame rearrangements with V and J assigned. Such tables are incomplete; in checked studies, under half of the missing clones stem from an unresolved V gene, and the remainder is unexplained. The sample table holds about 680,000 clones, of which under 95% were seen once. Together, the top ten hold approximately 22% of the sample. CD8 naive samples were obtained by positive selection for CCR7 among CD45RO-negative cells, yielding a CD45RA+CCR7+ population from which TemRA cells were excluded. Sequencing used naive CD8+ T cells sorted from blood. Per the publication, the cell subset or site label means: CD45RA+CCR7+. All receptors derive from a man younger than 45 in good health.

The V gene is TRBV28, the J gene TRBJ1-2, with no clear D. V shed 1 base and J shed 0 bases, with 3 bases lying between them. The CDR3 totals 13 residues. Germline CDR1 MDHEN, CDR2 SYDVKM. This CDR3 reads CASSLYSNYGYTF. The CDR3 nucleotides are TGTGCCAGCAGTTTATATTCTAACTATGGCTACACCTTC.

Details on this clone: Distinct nucleotide sequences in the sample also encode this CDR3. This sequence joins TRBV11-2 and TRBJ2-7, with 10 bases matching TRBD1. Germline V gene sequence: CDR1 SGHAT, CDR2 FQNNGV. This CDR3 is 14 amino acids long. V trimming: 3 bases; J trimming: 3 bases; junction bases outside the gene matches: 2. CDR3 sequence: CASSFGTGDYEQYF. The CDR3 DNA reads as TGTGCCAGCAGCTTCGGGACAGGGGACTACGAGCAGTACTTC.

V usage is TRBV27 and J usage is TRBJ2-7, with TRBD2 identical over 8 bases. CDR1 is MNHEY, CDR2 SMNVEV, per germline (reference sequence). With V trimmed by 2 bases and J by 3 bases, 6 bases remained unmatched. The CDR3 is made up of 15 amino acids. CDR3 sequence reads: CASSLAGTSSYEQYF. In DNA form, the CDR3 reads TGTGCCAGCAGTTTAGCCGGGACTAGTAGCTACGAGCAGTACTTC.

The V gene is TRBV29-1, the J gene TRBJ2-2; 9 bases are a match to TRBD2. The V and J ends lost 4 bases and 6 bases, in that order; junction bases with no gene match: 6. The CDR3 loop spans 14 amino acids. The germline gives CDR1 SQVTM, CDR2 ANQGSEA. CDR3 in DNA: TGCAGCGTTGTTAGCGGGAGAGTCGCCGGGGAGCTGTTTTTT. Its protein is CSVVSGRVAGELFF.

The rearrangement links TRBV10-3 to TRBJ1-5, with D possibly TRBD1 on 6 matching bases. Germline V gene data show CDR1 as ENHRY and CDR2 as SYGVKD. The CDR3 spans 15 residues. Deletions cut 1 base from V and 5 bases from J, with 12 bases between. CDR3 bases: TGTGCCATCAGTGAGTTCTCAGGGGCGGATCAGCCCCAGCATTTT. This gives the protein CAISEFSGADQPQHF.

As to this clone: Other DNA sequences from this sample encode an identical CDR3 as well. This chain joins TRBV11-2 and TRBJ1-1, with D hard to call. In germline, CDR1 is SGHAT, CDR2 FQNNGV. The CDR3 length is 13 residues. V dropped 1 base and J dropped 4 bases, with 7 bases sitting between them. The CDR3 sequence is CASSLGVGTEAFF. Written as DNA, the CDR3 is TGTGCCAGCAGCTTAGGGGTGGGCACTGAAGCTTTCTTT.

The CDR3 spells CASSLSPRTGAYGYTF. The CDR3 DNA reads TGTGCCAGCAGTTTATCTCCCCGGACAGGGGCCTATGGCTACACCTTC. The gene calls are TRBV27 and TRBJ1-2; TRBD1 matches at 9 bases. The CDR3 is 16 amino acids. The V and J ends lost 0 bases and 4 bases, in that order; junction bases with no gene match: 6. Germline V lookup: CDR1 MNHEY, CDR2 SMNVEV (reference sequence).